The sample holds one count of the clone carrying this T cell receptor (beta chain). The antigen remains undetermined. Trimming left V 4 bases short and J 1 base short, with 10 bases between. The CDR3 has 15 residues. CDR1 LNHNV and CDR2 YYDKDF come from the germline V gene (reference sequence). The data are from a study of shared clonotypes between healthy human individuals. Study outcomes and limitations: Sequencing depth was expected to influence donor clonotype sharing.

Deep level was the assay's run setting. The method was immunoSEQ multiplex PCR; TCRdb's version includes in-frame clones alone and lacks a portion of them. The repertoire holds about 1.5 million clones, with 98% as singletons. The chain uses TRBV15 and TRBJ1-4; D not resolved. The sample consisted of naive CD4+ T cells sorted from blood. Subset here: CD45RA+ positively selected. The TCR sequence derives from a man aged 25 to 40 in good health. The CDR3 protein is CATSIVRVTNEKLFF. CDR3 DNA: TGTGCCACCAGCATCGTAAGGGTAACTAATGAAAAACTGTTTTTT.